These 29 T cell receptor beta chains were sequenced from one sample in a study of cytomegalovirus exposure and HLA in healthy donors. Measured with immunoSEQ multiplex PCR; TCRdb has only the in-frame clones, and not every one. Of roughly 100,000 clones listed, about 95% are singletons. The specimen sequenced was PBMCs. The source of these receptors is a woman aged 18 to 35 in good health and CMV-seronegative.

The V call is TRBV19, the J call TRBJ1-5; D is perhaps TRBD1 (5 bases). This CDR3 contains 15 residues. Germline values: CDR1 LNHDA, CDR2 SQIVND (reference sequence). The V and J ends lost 5 bases and 0 bases respectively, with 11 bases between them. The CDR3 spells CASSFDSYSNQPQHF. CDR3 bases: TGTGCCAGTAGTTTCGACAGTTATAGCAATCAGCCCCAGCATTTT.

This clone has only one observation. This sequence joins TRBV18 and TRBJ2-1, with a weak D call TRBD1 (6 bases). The CDR3 runs to 14 residues. The V end lost 0 bases, the J end lost 10 bases, and 13 bases lay between the germline ends. Germline-derived CDR1 and CDR2 are KGHSH and LQKENI. The CDR3 spells CASSPPDRLREQFF. CDR3 coding DNA: TGTGCCAGCTCACCACCTGACAGGCTGAGGGAGCAGTTCTTC.

V usage is TRBV7-9 and J usage is TRBJ1-1, with 8 bases aligning to TRBD1. V lost 1 base, J lost 4 bases, and 5 bases stayed unmatched. The CDR3 contains 15 residues. Germline V gene data show CDR1 as SEHNR and CDR2 as FQNEAQ (reference sequence). CDR3 loop: CASSLGQGAITEAFF. CDR3 coding DNA: TGTGCCAGCAGCTTAGGTCAGGGGGCGATCACTGAAGCTTTCTTT.

J is TRBJ2-7 and V is TRBV27, with 8 positions matching TRBD2. The CDR3 contains 15 residues. V shed 6 bases and J 6 bases; nucleotides not matched to a gene: 13. Germline CDR1 is MNHEY and CDR2 is SMNVEV (reference sequence). The CDR3 region is CASSKKLADLFEQYF. For the CDR3, the DNA is TGTGCCAGCAGCAAGAAACTAGCGGATCTCTTCGAGCAGTACTTC.

CDR3 sequence: CASSYPGSQETQYF. In DNA form, the CDR3 reads TGTGCCAGCAGTTACCCCGGGAGCCAAGAGACCCAGTACTTC. The V and J genes are TRBV6-5 and TRBJ2-5, with D possibly matching TRBD2 (6 bases). V shed 2 bases and J shed 1 base, with 8 bases lying between them. The CDR3 has 14 residues. From germline, CDR1 is MNHEY and CDR2 SVGAGI.

Details on this clone: Distinct nucleotide sequences in the sample also encode this CDR3. V gene TRBV6-5 combines with J gene TRBJ1-1, with unresolved D. V dropped 6 bases and J dropped 1 base, with 6 bases sitting between them. There are 12 residues in the CDR3. Germline V gene lookup returns CDR1 MNHEY and CDR2 SVGAGI. The CDR3 loop reads CASSPGNTEAFF. The CDR3 bases are TGTGCCAGCAGCCCGGGGAACACTGAAGCTTTCTTT.

The chain carries TRBV5-1 and TRBJ2-1; possibly TRBD2 for D (5 bases). This CDR3 region has 16 residues. Germline CDR1 reads SGHRS; CDR2 reads YFSETQ. V dropped 0 bases and J dropped 6 bases, with 16 bases sitting between them. CDR3 nucleotides: TGCGCCAGCAGCTTGGCCGGTAGGGAGCGTGTCAATGAGCAGTTCTTC. This sequence encodes CASSLAGRERVNEQFF.

The V and J genes are TRBV10-1 and TRBJ2-1; no firm D call. V lost 6 bases and J lost 5, with 14 bases in between. The CDR3 loop spans 14 amino acids. Germline CDR1 and CDR2: WNHNN and SYGVQD (reference sequence). The CDR3 loop reads CASRRIGEDNEQFF. DNA of the CDR3: TGCGCCAGCAGGAGGATAGGTGAAGACAATGAGCAGTTCTTC.

As for this clone: One end of the junction is discordant with germline, which a read error may explain. The CDR3 DNA is TGTGTCAGCCTGGGCCGATCGAACACCGGGGAGCTGTTTTTT. This gives the protein CVSLGRSNTGELFF. This chain links TRBV5-6 with TRBJ2-2; D is unclear. The CDR3 runs to 14 residues. Germline CDR1 reads SGHDT; CDR2 reads YYEEEE.

V gene TRBV6-4 combines with J gene TRBJ2-2; 7 bases match TRBD1. The CDR3 runs to 13 residues. With 8 bases clipped from V and 5 bases from J, the junction kept 5 bases outside the gene matches. Germline V gene data show CDR1 as MRHNA and CDR2 as SNTAGT. The CDR3 bases are TGTGCCAGCGGGACAGCATTAACCGGGGAGCTGTTTTTT. Its protein product is CASGTALTGELFF.

V usage is TRBV19 and J usage is TRBJ1-4; D might be TRBD1 (6 bases). The CDR3 loop spans 14 amino acids. Germline V gives CDR1 LNHDA, CDR2 SQIVND (reference sequence). Deletions cut 5 bases from V and 4 bases from J, with 11 bases between. CDR3 loop: CASSAGTLNEKLFF. The DNA for the CDR3 is TGTGCCAGTAGTGCCGGGACACTTAATGAAAAACTGTTTTTT. Based on the CDR3 plus reference TRBV19 and TRBJ1-4, the full variable domain is DGGITQSPKYLFRKEGQNVTLSCEQNLNHDAMYWYRQDPGQGLRLIYYSQIVNDFQKGDIAEGYSVSREKKESFPLTVTSAQKNPTAFYLCASSAGTLNEKLFFGSGTQLSVL.

V and J are TRBV30 and TRBJ2-1; D remains unclear. Trimming stripped 5 bases from V and 9 bases from J, with 8 bases between. The germline V gene has CDR1 GTSNPN and CDR2 SVGIG (reference sequence). CDR3 length: 10 amino acids. CDR3: CAWGHREQFF. The DNA for the CDR3 is TGTGCCTGGGGGCATCGTGAGCAGTTCTTC.

The genes are TRBV6-5 and TRBJ2-7; D unresolved. CDR3 length: 13 residues. Germline lookup yields CDR1 MNHEY and CDR2 SVGAGI. Trimming pared 4 bases from V and 1 base from J, leaving 8 bases between. The CDR3 DNA reads as TGTGCCAGCAGTTCAGACTTTTCCTACGAGCAGTACTTC. Translating gives CASSSDFSYEQYF.

The rearrangement joins TRBV15 to TRBJ2-5, with TRBD1 matching over 10 bases. This CDR3 comprises 16 residues. The trim removed 5 bases at V and 2 bases at J, leaving 8 bases unmatched. The germline V gene has CDR1 LNHNV and CDR2 YYDKDF (reference sequence). DNA of the CDR3: TGTGCCACCAGCCCAGTGGACAGGGGGGCTCAAGAGACCCAGTACTTC. Translation: CATSPVDRGAQETQYF.

The J gene is TRBJ1-4, the V gene TRBV5-5; 10 nucleotides agree with TRBD1. The CDR3 extends over 15 amino acids. With 4 bases clipped from V and 5 bases from J, the junction kept 5 bases outside the gene matches. The germline CDR1 and CDR2 sequences are SGHKS and YYEKEE (reference sequence). This chain's CDR3 is CASSRDRGGNEKLFF. The CDR3 DNA follows: TGTGCCAGCAGCCGGGACAGGGGTGGGAATGAAAAACTGTTTTTT.

This clone was detected once. The chain combines TRBV29-1 with TRBJ2-1; 10 bases line up with TRBD2. V lost 7 bases, J lost 2 bases, and 8 bases stayed unmatched. The CDR3 contains 15 residues. Germline lookup yields CDR1 SQVTM and CDR2 ANQGSEA. The CDR3 nucleotides read TGCAGCGCCCTTCTAGCGGGAGAAGCCTACAATGAGCAGTTCTTC. As protein: CSALLAGEAYNEQFF.

The rearrangement uses TRBV9 and TRBJ2-3; 7 bases match TRBD1. The germline V gene encodes CDR1 SGDLS and CDR2 YYNGEE. This CDR3 is built from 15 residues. Trimming cost V 0 bases and J 5 bases; bases outside gene matches: 6. As DNA, the CDR3 is TGTGCCAGCAGCGTAGTAGGGGGCGCGGGAGATACGCAGTATTTT. This encodes CASSVVGGAGDTQYF. The entire variable domain, with the rest obtained from reference TRBV9 and TRBJ2-3, is as follows: DSGVTQTPKHLITATGQRVTLRCSPRSGDLSVYWYQQSLDQGLQFLIQYYNGEERAKGNILERFSAQQFPDLHSELNLSSLELGDSALYFCASSVVGGAGDTQYFGPGTRLTVL.

As for this clone: A read error may produce the germline difference seen at one junction end. The chain links TRBV2 to TRBJ1-2; 8 bases match TRBD1. CDR1 is SNHLY, CDR2 FYNNEI, per germline. There are 17 residues in the CDR3. Here the CDR3 reads CASSEARDRTSTLGYTF. The CDR3 DNA is TGTGCCAGCAGCGAAGCGCGGGACAGGACTTCTACATTAGGCTACACCTTC.

V usage is TRBV12-5 and J usage is TRBJ2-7; TRBD1 agrees at 7 bases. With 3 bases clipped from V and 2 bases from J, the junction kept 7 bases outside the gene matches. Germline CDR1 and CDR2: LGHNT and FRNRAP. The CDR3 spans 15 residues. The CDR3 DNA is TGTGCTAGTGGTTTACGAGACAGGGTTACCTACGAGCAGTACTTC. Its protein product is CASGLRDRVTYEQYF.

This rearrangement joins TRBV7-3 to TRBJ1-6, with a weak D call TRBD1 (5 bases). The V end was cut by 5 bases, the J end by 7 bases, with 9 bases between. Germline CDR1 and CDR2: SGHTA and FQGTGA. The CDR3 runs 13 residues. CDR3 coding DNA: TGTGCCAGCAGCCTCCGACAGAATTCACCCCTCCACTTT. This encodes CASSLRQNSPLHF.

This sequence joins TRBV4-3 and TRBJ2-3, with D tentatively TRBD2 (6 bases). Germline V lookup: CDR1 LGHNA, CDR2 YSLEER. The CDR3 is 14 residues long. Trimming took off 3 bases at V and 6 bases at J, with 13 bases between the two ends. This CDR3 is CASSHAGTSDTQYF. CDR3 nucleotides: TGCGCCAGCAGCCATGCCGGGACTTCCGATACGCAGTATTTT.

The rearrangement uses TRBV6-1 and TRBJ1-1; TRBD1 might be the D (5 bases). Germline CDR1 and CDR2: MNHNS and SASEGT. Between the trimmed V and J ends, which lost 6 bases and 0 bases, there was a span of 14 bases. The CDR3 has 15 amino acids. Here the CDR3 reads CASRPYRTMNTEAFF. The CDR3 coding sequence is TGTGCCAGCAGACCTTACAGGACAATGAACACTGAAGCTTTCTTT.

About this clone itself: The junction differs from germline at one of its ends, possibly a read error. The genes are TRBV6-5 and TRBJ2-3, with 10 bases matching TRBD2. The CDR3 contains 15 residues. Germline V CDR1 and CDR2: MNHEY, SVGAGI. The CDR3 bases are TGTGCCAGCAGATTACTAGCGGGGACCACAGATATGCAGTATTTT. This codes for CASRLLAGTTDMQYF.

The genes are TRBV4-3 and TRBJ1-3; D ambiguous. Trimming left V 0 bases short and J 0 bases short, with 9 bases between. Per the germline V gene, CDR1 is LGHNA and CDR2 is YSLEER. The CDR3 has 16 amino acids. The CDR3 region has the DNA TGCGCCAGCAGCCAAGATCGCGCCGACTCTGGAAACACCATATATTTT. Protein sequence: CASSQDRADSGNTIYF.

The chain joins TRBV7-9 to TRBJ2-3; perhaps TRBD1 as D (5 bases). CDR1 SEHNR and CDR2 FQNEAQ come from the germline V gene (reference sequence). Trimming cost V 5 bases and J 5 bases, with 14 bases left between them. The CDR3 contains 14 residues. This CDR3 reads CASSRDSRGDTQYF. The CDR3 nucleotides read TGTGCCAGCAGCCGTGATTCAAGGGGAGATACGCAGTATTTT.

V is TRBV7-2 and J is TRBJ1-5; TRBD1 matches at 8 bases. CDR1 is SGHTA and CDR2 is FQGNSA in the germline V gene. J gave up 7 bases and V 0 bases, and 11 bases lay outside the gene matches. CDR3 length: 17 residues. CDR3 sequence reads: CASSLATGAGGRQPQHF. The CDR3 DNA sequence: TGTGCCAGCAGCTTAGCTACGGGGGCAGGGGGCAGACAGCCCCAGCATTTT.

The chain carries TRBV6-6 and TRBJ1-4; D is ambiguous. CDR3 length: 11 amino acids. The germline V gene has CDR1 MNHNY and CDR2 SVGAGI (reference sequence). V shed 6 bases and J shed 8 bases, with 7 bases lying between them. CDR3 nucleotide sequence: TGTGCCAGCAGCTACAGCGAAAAACTGTTTTTT. Amino acids: CASSYSEKLFF.

V usage is TRBV30 and J usage is TRBJ2-5, with unresolved D. The CDR3 loop spans 13 amino acids. Germline CDR1 GTSNPN, CDR2 SVGIG (reference sequence). V gave up 0 bases and J gave up 0 bases, with 5 bases separating them. CDR3 bases: TGTGCCTGGAGTGTGTCTAACCAAGAGACCCAGTACTTC. Protein product: CAWSVSNQETQYF.

The V call is TRBV19, the J call TRBJ2-7; 9 bases line up with TRBD1. The V segment lost 5 bases and the J segment 2 bases; nucleotides outside the gene matches: 7. The germline V gene has CDR1 LNHDA and CDR2 SQIVND (reference sequence). This CDR3 region has 15 residues. The CDR3 is CASSGRGQGTYEQYF. The CDR3 bases are TGTGCCAGTAGTGGGAGGGGACAGGGAACCTACGAGCAGTACTTC.